This T cell receptor (beta chain) was recovered during a study of blood T cell repertoires in COVID-19. Study as a whole: There were acute and convalescent COVID-19 samples, and they came from the United States, Italy and Spain. Sample material is recorded as cDNA or gDNA derived from T cells, B-cell-depleted T cells, or PBMCs.

The CDR3 covers 14 residues. CDR1 is MDHEN, CDR2 SYDVKM, per germline. The V and J ends lost 3 bases and 18 bases respectively, with 21 bases between them. Per the original data handling: Amplifying reference gene primers gave estimates of nucleated cell counts. Only in-frame clones appear in the TCRdb table, and some are missing; sequencing was by immunoSEQ multiplex PCR. The V and J calls and clone size come from that table; D and trimming were worked out from the DNA. Among approximately 300,000 clones, 85% to 90% were seen once, and the ten largest hold 0.7% to 0.9%. Sequencing was carried out using peripheral blood. This receptor was identified in a man aged 25 to 40 with acute or convalescent COVID-19. V usage is TRBV28 and J usage is TRBJ1-6, with D perhaps TRBD1 (5 bases). CDR3 coding DNA: TGTGCCAGCAGTTTTTTAAACCAGAATTCCGGGGGCCACTTT. Translated, it gives CASSFLNQNSGGHF.